These 14 T cell receptor beta chains came from one sample sequenced in a study of cytomegalovirus exposure and HLA in healthy donors. PCR amplification relied on 60 Vbeta primers (plus 13 Jbeta primers). The table came from immunoSEQ multiplex PCR; TCRdb's copy has only in-frame clones and leaves some out. Here the sample spans 150,000 to 200,000 clones, approximately 72% being singletons. The sample consisted of PBMCs. These receptors came from a man aged 50-60 years in good health and CMV-seronegative.

This clone was found a few times. The chain couples TRBV21-1 to TRBJ2-7; the table's D call, TRBD1, was not checked against the DNA. TRBV21-1 is an annotated pseudogene. This CDR3 is 14 amino acids long. In nucleotides, the CDR3 is TGTGCCAGCACCGGACAAACTTTCTCCTACGAGCAGTACTTC. Amino acid sequence: CASTGQTFSYEQYF.

V and J are TRBV2 and TRBJ2-1; 11 bases are a match to TRBD2. CDR1 is SNHLY, CDR2 FYNNEI, per germline. This CDR3 has 15 amino acids. J gave up 0 bases and V 5 bases, and 0 bases lay outside the gene matches. CDR3 protein: CASSTSGGSYNEQFF. CDR3 DNA sequence: TGTGCCAGCAGTACTAGCGGGGGCTCCTACAATGAGCAGTTCTTC.

The CDR3 DNA reads TGTGCCAGCAGCCCCACCATAGCGTCTGTCTACAATGAGCAGTTCTTC. Residues: CASSPTIASVYNEQFF. This chain links TRBV7-6 with TRBJ2-1; weak D call: TRBD2 (5 bases). V was clipped by 5 bases and J by 3 bases, with 17 bases between them. CDR3 length: 16 amino acids. The germline gives CDR1 SGHVS, CDR2 FNYEAQ.

Comments on this clone: The junction shows a germline mismatch at one end, possibly a read error. The V and J genes are TRBV7-9 and TRBJ1-2, with 7 bases lining up with TRBD1. Germline V CDR1 and CDR2: SEHNR, FQNEAQ (reference sequence). The CDR3 consists of 14 residues. The CDR3 is CTSSPETGQYGYTF. The CDR3 DNA reads TGTACCAGCAGCCCAGAGACAGGGCAGTATGGCTACACCTTC.

This clone has just a few counts. V gene TRBV9 combines with J gene TRBJ1-2; D gene ambiguous. Germline CDR1 SGDLS, CDR2 YYNGEE. CDR3 length equals 13 residues. Trimming left V 3 bases short and J 3 bases short, with 9 bases between. The DNA for the CDR3 is TGTGCCAGCAGCGGACAACCGGACTATGGCTACACCTTC. This codes for CASSGQPDYGYTF. The entire variable domain, with the rest obtained from reference TRBV9 and TRBJ1-2, is as follows: DSGVTQTPKHLITATGQRVTLRCSPRSGDLSVYWYQQSLDQGLQFLIQYYNGEERAKGNILERFSAQQFPDLHSELNLSSLELGDSALYFCASSGQPDYGYTFGSGTRLTVV.

The J gene is TRBJ2-3, the V gene TRBV4-1; D perhaps matches TRBD2 (6 bases). The CDR3 has 17 amino acids. Between the trimmed V and J ends, which lost 4 bases and 0 bases, there was a span of 17 bases. Germline CDR1 reads MGHRA; CDR2 reads YSYEKL. The CDR3 region has the DNA TGCGCCAGCAGCCCAATTCTGGAGGGGCCTAGCACAGATACGCAGTATTTT. This sequence encodes CASSPILEGPSTDTQYF.

The J gene is TRBJ1-1, the V gene TRBV15; D is undetermined. The germline V and J ends were trimmed by 0 bases and 1 base, with 9 bases remaining between them. The CDR3 contains 15 residues. Germline V gives CDR1 LNHNV, CDR2 YYDKDF (reference sequence). CDR3 bases: TGTGCCACCAGCAGAGAAAGCCTAGCGAACACTGAAGCTTTCTTT. Translation gives CATSRESLANTEAFF.

This clone was counted between two and nine times. This chain joins TRBV5-1 and TRBJ2-3; D perhaps matches TRBD2 (6 bases). The germline V gene has CDR1 SGHRS and CDR2 YFSETQ. V lost 2 bases and J lost 2, with 15 bases in between. This CDR3 contains 16 residues. The DNA of the CDR3 is TGCGCCAGCAGCTTCAACGGGCGGGGAGCCACAGATACGCAGTATTTT. Protein product: CASSFNGRGATDTQYF.

The CDR3 is CATGLAGATDTQYF. Written as DNA, the CDR3 is TGTGCCACCGGACTAGCGGGGGCCACAGATACGCAGTATTTT. V gene TRBV6-5 combines with J gene TRBJ2-3; 13 bases are shared with TRBD2. The V segment lost 10 bases and the J segment 2 bases; nucleotides outside the gene matches: 3. Germline loops: CDR1 MNHEY, CDR2 SVGAGI. There are 14 residues in the CDR3.

The rearrangement uses TRBV2 and TRBJ2-5; 16 bases line up with TRBD2. Germline-derived CDR1 and CDR2 are SNHLY and FYNNEI. There are 16 residues in the CDR3. Trimming at V came to 3 bases and at J to 5 bases, leaving 3 bases not matched to a gene. DNA for the CDR3: TGTGCCAGCAGTGAGGGACTAGCGGGGGGGCTGGAGACCCAGTACTTC. Translated, it gives CASSEGLAGGLETQYF.

The chain uses TRBV5-1 and TRBJ1-1; 7 bases agree with TRBD1. V was clipped by 0 bases and J by 0 bases; unmatched bases: 11. This CDR3 has 18 amino acids. CDR1 and CDR2 (germline): SGHRS, YFSETQ. The CDR3 DNA reads as TGCGCCAGCAGCTTGGGCCGTACAGGGGCACCAATGAACACTGAAGCTTTCTTT. This sequence encodes CASSLGRTGAPMNTEAFF. Full variable domain (remainder filled in from reference TRBV5-1 and TRBJ1-1): KAGVTQTPRYLIKTRGQQVTLSCSPISGHRSVSWYQQTPGQGLQFLFEYFSETQRNKGNFPGRFSGRQFSNSRSEMNVSTLELGDSALYLCASSLGRTGAPMNTEAFFGQGTRLTVV.

This chain links TRBV5-6 with TRBJ2-7, with TRBD1 matching 10 bases. Germline CDR1 is SGHDT and CDR2 is YYEEEE. The junction had 3 bases not matched to a gene; V was cut back by 4 bases and J by 2 bases. This CDR3 spans 14 amino acids. The CDR3 region has the DNA TGTGCCAGCAGCCCGACAGGGGGCGCCTACGAGCAGTACTTC. Protein: CASSPTGGAYEQYF.

This clone was seen only a few times. This rearrangement joins TRBV13 to TRBJ2-3; weak D call: TRBD1 (5 bases). Germline V CDR1 and CDR2: PRHDT, FYEKMQ (reference sequence). The CDR3 covers 15 residues. Trimming removed 2 bases at V and 0 bases at J, with 9 bases between. In nucleotides, the CDR3 is TGTGCCAGCAGCTTAATCAGGGCTAGCACAGATACGCAGTATTTT. Translation: CASSLIRASTDTQYF.

About this clone: The junction does not match germline at one end; this may be a read error. The rearrangement links TRBV4-1 to TRBJ2-7, with D possibly TRBD1 on 5 matching bases. CDR1 MGHRA and CDR2 YSYEKL come from the germline V gene. CDR3 length equals 13 residues. The DNA for the CDR3 is TGCGCCAGCAGCCAAGGCCAGGGCCTGGCGGTACGGTTC. Translation gives CASSQGQGLAVRF.